This T cell receptor (beta chain) stems from a study of blood T cell repertoires in COVID-19. In the study overall: There were acute and convalescent COVID-19 samples, and they came from the United States, Italy and Spain. Sample material is recorded as cDNA or gDNA derived from T cells, B-cell-depleted T cells, or PBMCs.

V trimming: 1 base; J trimming: 2 bases; junction bases outside the gene matches: 0. The CDR3 covers 14 residues. The V gene's germline CDR1 is LNHNV and CDR2 YYDKDF (reference sequence). Original handling: Counts of nucleated cells, estimated from reference gene primer amplification, were obtained. Assay used: immunoSEQ multiplex PCR; TCRdb lists only in-frame clones, some missing. From that table come the V and J calls and clone size; the DNA was used to work out D and trimming. The data show some 290,000 clones, over 85% seen once. Enrolled during active infection, Seattle patients were then followed longitudinally. Remarks on this clone: The same CDR3 arises from other DNA sequences in this sample as well.

The chain links TRBV15 to TRBJ2-7, with 9 positions matching TRBD1. This sequence was found in a woman in her twenties or thirties with COVID-19, enrolled during active disease. The sample was peripheral blood. This CDR3 reads CATSRGQGAYEQYF. The DNA for the CDR3 is TGTGCCACCAGCAGAGGACAGGGGGCCTACGAGCAGTACTTC.